A selection of T cell receptor beta chains follows, all from one sample in a study of blood T cell repertoires in COVID-19. Clones were sequenced by immunoSEQ multiplex PCR, and TCRdb holds only the in-frame ones, with some missing. The sample has about 52,000 clones; approximately 82% are singletons. The sample taken for sequencing was peripheral blood. The receptors originated from a man between 65 and 85 years old with active COVID-19. Each CDR3 is given with its conserved first and last residue. Each record gives: clone size, J gene, D gene, V gene, CDR3 DNA, CDR3 protein. D genes are given only for firm matches. Only part of the rows carry a size: once, few, many, or a class if the clone is expanded.

>NA|TRBJ2-7|NA|TRBV7-9
TGTGCCAGCAGCTTCTGGGACACGGGATACGAGCAGTACTTC
CASSFWDTGYEQYF
>NA|TRBJ2-1|TRBD2|TRBV7-6
TGTGCCAGCAGCTCGCTGGTTAGCGGGGCCCATGAGCAGTTCTTC
CASSSLVSGAHEQFF
>once|TRBJ1-5|TRBD1|TRBV7-2
TGTGCCAGCAGCACAGGGGGCAACAATCAGCCCCAGCATTTT
CASSTGGNNQPQHF
>NA|TRBJ2-5|TRBD2|TRBV18
TGTGCCAGCTCACCCCCGGTGGGGGGGAAAAAAGAGACCCAGTACTTC
CASSPPVGGKKETQYF
>NA|TRBJ2-6|TRBD2|TRBV5-4
TGTGCCAGCAGCTTGGTGAGGACTAGCGCCTCTGGGGCCAACGTCCTGACTTTC
CASSLVRTSASGANVLTF
>NA|TRBJ2-3|TRBD1|TRBV6-4
TGTGCCAGCAGTGGGACAGGGGGTTCAGATACGCAGTATTTT
CASSGTGGSDTQYF
>NA|TRBJ2-7|NA|TRBV6-2/TRBV6-3
TGTGCCAGCAGCCCCCCGACGGAGACCTACGAGCAGTACTTC
CASSPPTETYEQYF
>NA|TRBJ1-5|NA|TRBV6-2/TRBV6-3
TGTGCCAGCAGTTACCCCCCCCGGCTAGGCGGTAGTCAGCCCCAGCATTTT
CASSYPPRLGGSQPQHF
>NA|TRBJ2-7|TRBD2|TRBV19
TGTGCCAGTAGTAGCCTAGCGGGGGACCCCTACGAGCAGTACTTC
CASSSLAGDPYEQYF
>NA|TRBJ1-5|NA|TRBV30
TGTGCCTGGAGTCAAACAGGTAGCAATCAGCCCCAGCATTTT
CAWSQTGSNQPQHF
>NA|TRBJ1-2|NA|TRBV10-3
TGTGCCATCAGTGATAAACAGGGTGGCGGCTACACCTTC
CAISDKQGGGYTF
>once|TRBJ2-5|NA|TRBV5-1
TGCGCCAGCAGCCCCGGTGGTCAGGGGAGCCGGCAAGAGACCCAGTACTTC
CASSPGGQGSRQETQYF
>NA|TRBJ2-7|TRBD1|TRBV6-2/TRBV6-3
TGTGCCAGCAGTTACTCGAGGCCTAGGGGGCCTAGCTCCTACGAGCAGTACTTC
CASSYSRPRGPSSYEQYF
>NA|TRBJ2-7|TRBD1|TRBV5-4
TGTGCCAGCAAACTCGGACAGGGACCCTACGAGCAGTACTTC
CASKLGQGPYEQYF
>NA|TRBJ2-7|TRBD1|TRBV30
TGTGCCTGGAGATCCTTCCGTACCGGGACAGGGGACGAGCAGTACTTC
CAWRSFRTGTGDEQYF
>NA|TRBJ2-1|TRBD2|TRBV6-2/TRBV6-3
TGTGCCAGCAGTTACTCGAAGTCCTCCCGTGCGGGGGGGATGAATGAGCAGTTCTTC
CASSYSKSSRAGGMNEQFF
>NA|TRBJ2-7|TRBD2|TRBV4-3
TGCGCCAGCAGCCAAATGACGGGGGGGTATACCTACGAGCAGTACTTC
CASSQMTGGYTYEQYF
>NA|TRBJ1-2|TRBD1|TRBV2
TGTGCCAGCAGACAGGGGGCCTACTATGGCTACACCTTC
CASRQGAYYGYTF
>few|TRBJ1-5|NA|TRBV4-1
TGCGCCAGCAGCCAAGATGGTGGACTCGATCAGCCCCAGCATTTT
CASSQDGGLDQPQHF
>NA|TRBJ2-3|TRBD2|TRBV29-1
TGCAGCGCTGGGGGGGAGGTTACGCAGTATTTT
CSAGGEVTQYF
>NA|TRBJ1-2|NA|TRBV5-5
TGTGCCAGCAGTTCCGGGACACACTATGGCTACACCTTC
CASSSGTHYGYTF
>few|TRBJ1-2|NA|TRBV5-1
TGCGCCAGCCGAGGAGCTAACTATGGCTACACCTTC
CASRGANYGYTF
>NA|TRBJ1-6|NA|TRBV27
TGTGCCAGCAGTTTCACACCCCAGGGGAATTCACCCCTCCACTTT
CASSFTPQGNSPLHF
>NA|TRBJ2-3|NA|TRBV6-5
TGTGCCAGCAGTTATGGGCAGGGGGGTATCACAGATACGCAGTATTTT
CASSYGQGGITDTQYF
>NA|TRBJ2-5|NA|TRBV19
TGTGCCAGTAGTACACAGAAGGAAGGCTGGGCGACCCAGTACTTC
CASSTQKEGWATQYF
>NA|TRBJ2-6|NA|TRBV4-1
TGCGCCAGCAGCCTGACACCTAACTCTGGGGCCAACGTCCTGACTTTC
CASSLTPNSGANVLTF
>NA|TRBJ1-1|NA|TRBV5-1
TGCGCCAGCAGCTTAGGGGATTACACTGAAGCTTTCTTT
CASSLGDYTEAFF
>NA|TRBJ2-5|TRBD2|TRBV2
TGTGCCAGCAGTGAGCGAGCGGGGAGCCAAGAGACCCAGTACTTC
CASSERAGSQETQYF
>NA|TRBJ1-1|NA|TRBV5-1
TGCGCCAGCAGCATTTTACACCGGGACACTGAAGCTTTCTTT
CASSILHRDTEAFF
>NA|TRBJ1-2|NA|TRBV2
TGTGCCAGCAGTGAAAGAACGGGGGGCTTCTATGGCTACACCTTC
CASSERTGGFYGYTF
>NA|TRBJ1-5|NA|TRBV29-1
TGCAGCGTTGCGGGGGTAGGTCAGCCCCAGCATTTT
CSVAGVGQPQHF
>once|TRBJ2-2|NA|TRBV19
TGTGCCAGTACCGCGCAGGCGAACACCGGGGAGCTGTTTTTT
CASTAQANTGELFF
>NA|TRBJ1-2|NA|TRBV7-9
TGTGCCAGCAGCTTGGCCGGGTCTGGCTACACCTTC
CASSLAGSGYTF
>NA|TRBJ1-2|TRBD1|TRBV9
TGTGCCAGCAGCGTAGGGCAGGGGGTGGGCGGCTACACCTTC
CASSVGQGVGGYTF
>NA|TRBJ2-5|NA|TRBV5-1
TGCGCCAGTGCCCCCGCGGGGAAGGAGACCCAGTACTTC
CASAPAGKETQYF
>once|TRBJ1-6|TRBD1|TRBV4-3
TGCGCCAGCAGCCAGGGACAGTCCTATAATTCACCCCTCCACTTT
CASSQGQSYNSPLHF
>NA|TRBJ2-1|TRBD1|TRBV5-1
TGCGCCAGCAGCTCGGACAGGAGTTCCTACAATGAGCAGTTCTTC
CASSSDRSSYNEQFF
>NA|TRBJ2-5|TRBD2|TRBV27
TGTGCCAGCAGTTTATGGGGGGGAGAGACCCAGTACTTC
CASSLWGGETQYF
>few|TRBJ2-1|NA|TRBV7-9
TGTGCCAGCAAAATCCCAGGCAGTTTTAATGAGCAGTTCTTC
CASKIPGSFNEQFF
>NA|TRBJ1-5|NA|TRBV19
TGTGCCAGTAGTATAACTGGGCTAAGCAATCAGCCCCAGCATTTT
CASSITGLSNQPQHF
>NA|TRBJ1-1|NA|TRBV7-9
TGTGCCAGCAGCCTCCCGGGGGGGTGGGCTGAAGCTTTCTTT
CASSLPGGWAEAFF